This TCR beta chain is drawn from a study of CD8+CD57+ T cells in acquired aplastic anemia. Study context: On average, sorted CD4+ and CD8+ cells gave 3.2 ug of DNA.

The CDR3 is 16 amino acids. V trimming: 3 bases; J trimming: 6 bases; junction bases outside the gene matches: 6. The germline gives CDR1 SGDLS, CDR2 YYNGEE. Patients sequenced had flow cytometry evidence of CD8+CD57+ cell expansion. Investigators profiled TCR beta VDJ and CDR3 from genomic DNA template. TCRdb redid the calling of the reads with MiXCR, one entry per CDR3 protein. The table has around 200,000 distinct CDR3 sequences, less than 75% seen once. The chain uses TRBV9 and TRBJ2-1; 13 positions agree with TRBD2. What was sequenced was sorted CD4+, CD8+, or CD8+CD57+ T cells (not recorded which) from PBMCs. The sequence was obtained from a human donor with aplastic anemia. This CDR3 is CASSARTSGGSNEQFF. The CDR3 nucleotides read TGTGCCAGCAGCGCCCGGACTAGCGGGGGATCCAATGAGCAGTTCTTC. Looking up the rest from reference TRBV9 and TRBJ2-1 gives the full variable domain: DSGVTQTPKHLITATGQRVTLRCSPRSGDLSVYWYQQSLDQGLQFLIQYYNGEERAKGNILERFSAQQFPDLHSELNLSSLELGDSALYFCASSARTSGGSNEQFFGPGTRLTVL.